This passage covers 29 T cell receptor beta chains from one sample sequenced in a study of tumor-infiltrating lymphocytes in oesophageal squamous cell carcinoma. TCRdb re-analysed the PCR reads in MiXCR, keeping a single row per CDR3 protein. Among 15,000 to 20,000 distinct CDR3 sequences listed, roughly two fifths were seen once. The source material was normal esophageal tissue next to the tumor. Receptors originate from a female donor with esophageal squamous cell carcinoma.

Note on this clonotype: No conserved phenylalanine or tryptophan ends this CDR3, so it is likely a read error. The DNA is omitted, as the CDR3 cannot be located on it reliably, and the CDR3 follows TCRdb's listing. The rearrangement uses TRBV6-4 and TRBJ2-2. Germline lookup yields CDR1 MRHNA and CDR2 SNTAGT. The CDR3 has 8 residues if both end residues are counted. CDR3: CVSNRPYL.

In this sample, this clonotype turned up many times. The chain is built from TRBV7-9 and TRBJ2-3; D possibly corresponds to TRBD2 (6 bases). CDR3 length: 16 residues. CDR1 is SEHNR and CDR2 is FQNEAQ in the germline V gene (reference sequence). V dropped 1 base and J dropped 3 bases, with 14 bases sitting between them. CDR3 DNA sequence: TGTGCCAGCAGCTTAGGGCGGGGAAGAAGGACAGATACGCAGTATTTT. This sequence encodes CASSLGRGRRTDTQYF.

This clonotype was recorded many times. The V gene is TRBV6-1, the J gene TRBJ2-7, with TRBD2 matching over 9 bases. The CDR3 runs to 15 residues. The V gene's germline CDR1 is MNHNS and CDR2 SASEGT. V dropped 3 bases and J dropped 2; count of bases not matched to a gene: 5. This chain's CDR3 is CASSEEGLATYEQYF. CDR3 in DNA: TGTGCCAGCAGTGAGGAGGGACTAGCAACCTACGAGCAGTACTTC.

In its sample, this clonotype was seen many times. The chain combines TRBV19 with TRBJ2-2; D may correspond to TRBD1 or TRBD2 (5 bases each). The V and J ends lost 5 bases and 1 base respectively, with 8 bases between them. From germline, CDR1 is LNHDA and CDR2 SQIVND (reference sequence). The CDR3 covers 14 residues. The CDR3 DNA follows: TGTGCCAGTAGTTGGGGACGGAACACCGGGGAGCTGTTTTTT. Translated, it gives CASSWGRNTGELFF.

This clonotype came up a few times. The chain couples TRBV28 to TRBJ2-3; tentatively, D is TRBD2 (6 bases). V was shortened by 6 bases and J by 6 bases, with 22 bases between the two germline ends. The CDR3 extends over 16 amino acids. Germline V gene data show CDR1 as MDHEN and CDR2 as SYDVKM. CDR3 residues: CASSQTRRGLSDTQYF. In DNA form, the CDR3 reads TGTGCCAGCAGCCAAACACGGCGGGGCCTGTCGGATACGCAGTATTTT.

This chain links TRBV6-1 with TRBJ2-7; perhaps TRBD1 as D (6 bases). The J call is in doubt because the DNA end fits TRBJ2-5 better. The length of the CDR3 is 14 residues. Germline CDR1 and CDR2: MNHNS and SASEGT. The CDR3 DNA reads TGTGCCAGCAGGGGACATCGTCCTCAAGAGACCCAGTACTTC. It specifies CASRGHRPQETQYF.

The chain combines TRBV3-1 with TRBJ1-2; perhaps TRBD1 as D (5 bases). This CDR3 has 12 residues. CDR1 LGHDT and CDR2 YNNKEL come from the germline V gene (reference sequence). V shed 5 bases and J shed 2 bases, with 6 bases lying between them. In DNA, the CDR3 is TGTGCCAGCAGCTCAGGGAACTATGGCTACACCTTC. Translation: CASSSGNYGYTF.

In its sample, this clonotype was seen a few times. The V call is TRBV7-9, the J call TRBJ2-7; 10 nucleotides match TRBD1. The germline CDR1 and CDR2 sequences are SEHNR and FQNEAQ (reference sequence). V trimming: 5 bases; J trimming: 7 bases; junction bases outside the gene matches: 5. The CDR3 is 13 residues long. CDR3 in DNA: TGTGCCAGCAGCGGGACAGGGGTGTGGGAGCAGTACTTC. This sequence encodes CASSGTGVWEQYF.

This clonotype was seen repeatedly, ten times or more. The chain carries TRBV6-4 and TRBJ2-3; maybe TRBD2 (5 bases). Looked up from germline, CDR1 is MRHNA and CDR2 is SNTAGT. Deletions cut 5 bases from V and 12 bases from J, with 18 bases between. This CDR3 spans 13 amino acids. The CDR3 DNA sequence: TGTGCCAGCAGTCCCTCCCGGGGTCTGGCACAGTATTTT. Protein sequence: CASSPSRGLAQYF.

This clonotype has only a few counts. The chain couples TRBV14 to TRBJ2-7, with D perhaps TRBD2 (7 bases). This CDR3 has 16 residues. Germline V lookup: CDR1 SGHDN, CDR2 FVKESK. V was shortened by 4 bases and J by 7 bases, with 23 bases between the two germline ends. The CDR3 is CASSPLRGGIYNEQYF. As DNA, the CDR3 is TGTGCCAGCAGCCCACTACGCGGGGGCATTTACAATGAGCAGTACTTC. Variable domain in full (rest from reference TRBV14 and TRBJ2-7): EAGVTQFPSHSVIEKGQTVTLRCDPISGHDNLYWYRRVMGKEIKFLLHFVKESKQDESGMPNNRFLAERTGGTYSTLKVQPAELEDSGVYFCASSPLRGGIYNEQYFGPGTRLTVT.

Remarks on this clonotype: A much larger clone differs from this one at a single base, so this may be a read error. The chain employs TRBV5-3 and TRBJ2-7; TRBD1 might be the D (7 bases). TRBV5-3 carries the ORF label, with uncertain function. The CDR3 consists of 15 residues. CDR3 coding DNA: TGTGCCAGCAGCTTGGGACAGCCTGGCGGGGATGAGCAGTACTTC. Its translation is CASSLGQPGGDEQYF.

This clonotype was seen more than once but under ten times. V and J are TRBV18 and TRBJ2-2, with D tentatively TRBD1 (6 bases). Germline loops: CDR1 KGHSH, CDR2 LQKENI. Trimming removed 2 bases from V and 2 bases from J, with 12 bases in between. The CDR3 extends over 16 amino acids. CDR3: CASSPMRTDNTGELFF. The CDR3, as DNA: TGTGCCAGCTCACCAATGAGGACAGACAACACCGGGGAGCTGTTTTTT.

The J gene is TRBJ2-3, the V gene TRBV12-3 or TRBV12-4; D is tentatively TRBD1 or TRBD2 (5 bases each). The J call may be in error: the DNA end matches TRBJ2-1 better. The CDR3 has 14 residues. The CDR3 region has the DNA TGTGCCAGCAGTTTGATCCCGGGACACAATGAGCAGTTCTTC. Encoded protein: CASSLIPGHNEQFF.

V is TRBV28 and J is TRBJ1-1; perhaps TRBD1 as D (5 bases). Trimming took 5 bases from V and 2 from J, leaving 15 bases between them. Germline V gene data show CDR1 as MDHEN and CDR2 as SYDVKM. The CDR3 is 15 residues long. The CDR3 sequence is CASSPAVRANTEAFF. The CDR3 coding sequence is TGTGCCAGCAGTCCCGCCGTCAGGGCCAACACTGAAGCTTTCTTT.

The V and J genes are TRBV7-2 and TRBJ2-3; D unclear. Trimming took off 4 bases at V and 9 bases at J, with 14 bases between the two ends. Germline CDR1 is SGHTA and CDR2 is FQGNSA. The CDR3 is 13 residues long. CDR3 region: CASSSQPFRTQYF. CDR3 DNA sequence: TGTGCCAGCAGCTCCCAACCCTTCCGGACGCAGTATTTT.

The chain combines TRBV12-3 or TRBV12-4 with TRBJ2-4, with 7 bases lining up with TRBD2. The CDR3 extends over 16 amino acids. The ends lost 7 bases at V and 8 bases at J; junction bases unmatched: 17. The CDR3 is CASTKDVGGGVDIQYF. DNA for the CDR3: TGTGCCAGCACCAAGGACGTGGGGGGGGGTGTCGACATTCAGTACTTC.

The chain combines TRBV5-1 with TRBJ2-6, with a weak D call TRBD1 (5 bases). V lost 0 bases and J 6 bases, leaving 7 bases between the germline ends. Germline CDR1 reads SGHRS; CDR2 reads YFSETQ. This CDR3 contains 14 residues. The CDR3 bases are TGCGCCAGCAGCTTGGAACAGGTGGCCAACGTCCTGACTTTC. Translation: CASSLEQVANVLTF.

This clonotype was picked up many times. This chain's CDR3 is CATSDSGQGDTGELFF. DNA for the CDR3: TGTGCCACCAGTGATTCCGGACAGGGAGACACCGGGGAGCTGTTTTTT. This chain uses TRBV24-1 with TRBJ2-2, with TRBD1 matching over 8 bases. The CDR3 has 16 amino acids. Looked up from germline, CDR1 is KGHDR and CDR2 is SFDVKD. Trimming took 2 bases from V and 3 from J; bases not matched to a gene: 4.

The chain combines TRBV7-3 with TRBJ1-6, with a possible D match to TRBD1 (5 bases). Judging by the DNA end, TRBJ1-5 fits better; the J call may be wrong. This CDR3 has 14 residues. Germline CDR1 reads SGHTA; CDR2 reads FQGTGA. As DNA, the CDR3 is TGTGCCAGCAGCGGGGGGGGATGGGATCAGCCCCAGCATTTT. It codes for CASSGGGWDQPQHF.

This clonotype is judged medium-sized. The rearrangement uses TRBV11-2 and TRBJ2-5, with 8 bases fitting TRBD1. The germline CDR1 and CDR2 sequences are SGHAT and FQNNGV. The CDR3 has 15 amino acids. J was trimmed by 8 bases and V by 5 bases; bases with no gene match: 13. As DNA, the CDR3 is TGTGCCAGCAGCCCTCGGACAGGGACCTTCCAAACCCAGTACTTC. Translating it yields CASSPRTGTFQTQYF.

This clonotype was observed a handful of times. The gene calls are TRBV7-2 and TRBJ2-5; D uncertain. CDR3 size: 15 residues. V was shortened by 1 base and J by 3 bases, with 12 bases between the two germline ends. Germline V CDR1 and CDR2: SGHTA, FQGNSA. The CDR3 sequence: CASSLGKARKETQYF. CDR3 nucleotides: TGTGCCAGCAGCTTAGGAAAGGCCCGTAAAGAGACCCAGTACTTC.

This chain uses TRBV27 with TRBJ2-4, with 7 bases aligning to TRBD2. Germline assignment: CDR1 MNHEY and CDR2 SMNVEV (reference sequence). The CDR3 totals 17 residues. Trimming at V came to 8 bases and at J to 4 bases, leaving 17 bases not matched to a gene. CDR3 protein: CASGGGFAMGYKNIQYF. The CDR3 coding sequence is TGTGCCAGCGGGGGGGGGTTTGCTATGGGATATAAAAACATTCAGTACTTC.

The chain recombines TRBV24-1 with TRBJ2-3, with 9 nucleotides matching TRBD1. There are 16 residues in the CDR3. Germline assignment: CDR1 KGHDR and CDR2 SFDVKD. With V trimmed by 4 bases and J by 0 bases, 4 bases remained unmatched. CDR3 protein: CATSETGGTSTDTQYF. The CDR3 nucleotides read TGTGCCACCAGTGAAACAGGGGGCACGAGCACAGATACGCAGTATTTT.

Turning to this clonotype: A read error may account for a junction end that differs from germline. The chain links TRBV11-3 to TRBJ2-5, with 11 positions matching TRBD2. The DNA end lines up better with TRBJ2-1; the J call may be wrong. This CDR3 is built from 15 residues. CDR1 SGHNT and CDR2 YENEEA come from the germline V gene. CDR3 amino acids: CASSLGTSGLDEQFF. The CDR3 bases are TGTGCCAGCAGTTTAGGGACTAGCGGCTTGGATGAGCAGTTCTTC.

The CDR3 here is CASSTQTSADTQYF. The CDR3 region has the DNA TGTGCCAGCAGCACTCAGACTAGCGCAGATACGCAGTATTTT. This chain joins TRBV11-2 and TRBJ2-3; TRBD2 matches 8 bases. Germline V gene sequence: CDR1 SGHAT, CDR2 FQNNGV. The CDR3 consists of 14 residues. Trimming at V came to 5 bases and at J to 4 bases, leaving 5 bases not matched to a gene.

The chain is built from TRBV30 and TRBJ2-3; the D gene is possibly TRBD2 (6 bases). Germline CDR1 GTSNPN, CDR2 SVGIG (reference sequence). The length of the CDR3 is 14 residues. V was clipped by 2 bases and J by 2 bases, with 11 bases between them. Here the CDR3 reads CAWSRAGITDTQYF. Written as DNA, the CDR3 is TGTGCCTGGAGTCGCGCGGGGATCACAGATACGCAGTATTTT.

The chain uses TRBV2 and TRBJ1-6; D gene unclear. This CDR3 has 15 residues. The germline CDR1 and CDR2 sequences are SNHLY and FYNNEI. Trimming stripped 0 bases from V and 7 bases from J, with 10 bases between. The DNA for the CDR3 is TGTGCCAGCAGTGAAGCCGGGCTGGGGAATTCACCCCTCCACTTT. Amino acid sequence: CASSEAGLGNSPLHF.

The chain has TRBV7-3 and TRBJ2-4; 14 bases map to TRBD2. The assigned J gene may be wrong: the sequence end matches TRBJ2-1 better. The CDR3 is made up of 15 amino acids. Germline V lookup: CDR1 SGHTA, CDR2 FQGTGA. The chain's CDR3 is CASSLGLAGAGEQFF. The CDR3 bases are TGTGCCAGCAGCCTGGGACTAGCGGGAGCGGGTGAGCAGTTCTTC.

This clonotype was counted only a few times. CDR3 in DNA: TGTGCCAGCAGCGTAGATGTGGGACTAGCGGGGTTCACGACCTACAATGAGCAGTTCTTC. As protein: CASSVDVGLAGFTTYNEQFF. V and J are TRBV9 and TRBJ2-1, with 13 bases fitting TRBD2. With V trimmed by 0 bases and J by 2 bases, 11 bases remained unmatched. Germline V lookup: CDR1 SGDLS, CDR2 YYNGEE. The length of the CDR3 is 20 residues.